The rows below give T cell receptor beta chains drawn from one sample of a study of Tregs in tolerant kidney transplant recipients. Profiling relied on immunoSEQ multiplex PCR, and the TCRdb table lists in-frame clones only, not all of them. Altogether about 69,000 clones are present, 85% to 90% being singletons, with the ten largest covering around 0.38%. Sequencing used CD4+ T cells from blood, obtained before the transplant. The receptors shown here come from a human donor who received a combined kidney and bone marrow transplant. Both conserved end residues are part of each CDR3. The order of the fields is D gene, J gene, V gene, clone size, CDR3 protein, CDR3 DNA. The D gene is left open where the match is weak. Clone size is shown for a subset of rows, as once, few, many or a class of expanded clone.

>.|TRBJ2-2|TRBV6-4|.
CASSDGRAGANTGELFF
TGTGCCAGCAGTGACGGGAGGGCAGGGGCGAACACCGGGGAGCTGTTTTTT
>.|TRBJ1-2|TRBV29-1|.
CSVLFGESNYGYTF
TGCAGCGTCCTGTTTGGGGAGTCGAACTATGGCTACACCTTC
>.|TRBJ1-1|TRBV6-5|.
CASSTDREDTEAFF
TGTGCCAGCAGTACGGACAGAGAGGACACTGAAGCTTTCTTT
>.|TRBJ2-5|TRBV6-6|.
CASSYPHQSQETQYF
TGTGCCAGCAGTTACCCACATCAGTCGCAAGAGACCCAGTACTTC
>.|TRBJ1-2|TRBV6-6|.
CASTTRRESVGYTF
TGTGCCAGCACCACACGAAGGGAGTCAGTTGGCTACACCTTC
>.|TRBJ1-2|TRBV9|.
CASSDGVGGYTF
TGTGCCAGCAGCGACGGGGTCGGCGGCTACACCTTC
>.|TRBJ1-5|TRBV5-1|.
CASSPGGTGFEPQHF
TGCGCCAGCAGCCCCGGCGGCACAGGGTTCGAGCCCCAGCATTTT
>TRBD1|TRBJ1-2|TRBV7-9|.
CASSNPGQNSYGYTF
TGTGCCAGCAGCAACCCGGGACAGAACTCCTATGGCTACACCTTC
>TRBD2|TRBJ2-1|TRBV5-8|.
CASSPPGTSLLSYNEQFF
TGTGCCAGCAGCCCCCCCGGGACTAGCCTACTCTCCTACAATGAGCAGTTCTTC
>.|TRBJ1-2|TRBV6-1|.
CASSWTESYGYTF
TGTGCCAGCAGTTGGACAGAGAGCTATGGCTACACCTTC
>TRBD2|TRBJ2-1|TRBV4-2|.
CASSPGLAAYNEQFF
TGTGCCAGCAGCCCTGGACTAGCAGCCTACAATGAGCAGTTCTTC
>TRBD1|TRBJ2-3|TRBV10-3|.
CATTGGADTQYF
TGTGCCACCACAGGGGGCGCAGATACGCAGTATTTT
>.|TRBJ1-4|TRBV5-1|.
CASSWGTKATNEKLFF
TGCGCCAGCAGCTGGGGGACAAAAGCAACTAATGAAAAACTGTTTTTT
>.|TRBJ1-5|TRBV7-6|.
CASSLPNQPQHF
TGTGCCAGCAGCTTACCTAATCAGCCCCAGCATTTT
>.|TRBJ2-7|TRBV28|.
CASSGGSTLSSPYEQYF
TGTGCCAGCAGTGGCGGCTCGACTCTATCCTCACCCTACGAGCAGTACTTC
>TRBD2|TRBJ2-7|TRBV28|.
CASSILGLAGVYEQYF
TGTGCCAGCAGCATATTAGGACTAGCGGGAGTCTACGAGCAGTACTTC
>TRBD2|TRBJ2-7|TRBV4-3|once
CASSHRLAGVGNEQYF
TGCGCCAGCAGCCACCGTTTAGCGGGAGTAGGGAACGAGCAGTACTTC
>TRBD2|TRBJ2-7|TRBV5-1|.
CASRPTSGLPYEQYF
TGCGCCAGCAGACCGACTAGCGGGTTACCCTACGAGCAGTACTTC
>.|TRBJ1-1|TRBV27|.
CASSLGRVNTEAFF
TGTGCCAGCAGCCTTGGCAGGGTCAACACTGAAGCTTTCTTT
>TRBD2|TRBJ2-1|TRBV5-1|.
CASSMGLPHLHNEQFF
TGCGCCAGCAGCATGGGACTACCGCACCTCCACAATGAGCAGTTCTTC
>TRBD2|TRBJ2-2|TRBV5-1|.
CASSYPRVAGDVTGELFF
TGCGCCAGCAGCTACCCCAGGGTAGCGGGTGATGTCACCGGGGAGCTGTTTTTT
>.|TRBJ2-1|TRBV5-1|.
CASSLAPGVDNEQFF
TGCGCCAGCAGCTTGGCACCCGGAGTGGACAATGAGCAGTTCTTC
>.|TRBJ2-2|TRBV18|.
CASSPQAVSGELFF
TGTGCCAGCTCACCGCAGGCCGTCTCCGGGGAGCTGTTTTTT
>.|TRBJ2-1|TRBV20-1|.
CSARLDNEQFF
TGCAGTGCTAGACTCGACAATGAGCAGTTCTTC
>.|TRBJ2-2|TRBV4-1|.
CASSQGGGAYTGELFF
TGCGCCAGCAGCCAGGGAGGGGGAGCTTACACCGGGGAGCTGTTTTTT
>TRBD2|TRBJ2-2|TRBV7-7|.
CASSSGLGLTNTGELFF
TGTGCTAGCAGCTCGGGACTAGGACTAACGAACACCGGGGAGCTGTTTTTT
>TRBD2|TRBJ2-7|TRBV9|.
CAGGLAASYEQYF
TGTGCCGGGGGACTAGCGGCCTCCTACGAGCAGTACTTC
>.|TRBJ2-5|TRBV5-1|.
CASSRGAVQETQYF
TGCGCCAGCAGCCGCGGTGCGGTGCAAGAGACCCAGTACTTC
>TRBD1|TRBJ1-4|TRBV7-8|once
CASSTGTGNEKLFF
TGTGCCAGCAGTACCGGGACAGGGAACGAAAAACTGTTTTTT
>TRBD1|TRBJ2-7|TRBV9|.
CASSRDRGGSYEQYF
TGTGCCAGCAGTCGCGACAGGGGGGGGTCCTACGAGCAGTACTTC
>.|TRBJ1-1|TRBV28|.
CASSPQRLNTEAFF
TGTGCCAGCAGTCCACAGAGACTGAACACTGAAGCTTTCTTT
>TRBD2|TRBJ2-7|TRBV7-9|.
CASSLSGRFTYEQYF
TGTGCCAGCAGCTTAAGCGGGAGGTTTACCTACGAGCAGTACTTC
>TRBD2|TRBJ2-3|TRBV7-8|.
CASSFGGRGDADTQYF
TGTGCCAGCAGCTTCGGCGGGAGGGGCGACGCAGATACGCAGTATTTT
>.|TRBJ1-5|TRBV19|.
CASSMKGAHEPQHF
TGTGCCAGTAGTATGAAAGGGGCCCACGAACCCCAGCATTTT
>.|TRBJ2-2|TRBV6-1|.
CASTRGGRGTGELFF
TGTGCCAGCACCCGAGGAGGGCGCGGCACCGGGGAGCTGTTTTTT
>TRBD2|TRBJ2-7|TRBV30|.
CAWSGTGGDFQYPRSYEQYF
TGTGCCTGGAGTGGTACTGGGGGGGACTTTCAATATCCTAGATCCTACGAGCAGTACTTC
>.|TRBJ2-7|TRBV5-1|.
CASSLRTKSEQYF
TGCGCCAGCAGCCTAAGGACTAAAAGCGAGCAGTACTTC
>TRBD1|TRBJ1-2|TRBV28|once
CASNRGDNYGYTF
TGTGCCAGTAACAGGGGCGATAACTATGGCTACACCTTC
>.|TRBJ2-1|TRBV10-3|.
CAISDTYNEQFF
TGTGCCATCAGTGATACCTACAATGAGCAGTTCTTC
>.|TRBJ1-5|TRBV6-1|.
CASSVETQQPQHF
TGTGCCAGCAGTGTTGAGACTCAACAGCCCCAGCATTTT
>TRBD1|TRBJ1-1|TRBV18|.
CASSQDRVGENTEAFF
TGTGCCAGCTCCCAGGACAGGGTCGGGGAGAACACTGAAGCTTTCTTT
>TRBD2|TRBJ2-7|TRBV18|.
CASSLTHGTSATYEQYF
TGTGCCAGCTCACTAACTCACGGGACTAGCGCAACCTACGAGCAGTACTTC
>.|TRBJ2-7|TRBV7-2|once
CASSLGPPGTLSYEQYF
TGTGCCAGCAGCTTGGGACCTCCCGGGACTCTATCTTACGAGCAGTACTTC
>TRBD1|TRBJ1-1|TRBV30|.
CAWSVQVLGTGYTEAFF
TGTGCCTGGAGTGTACAAGTGCTCGGGACAGGTTACACTGAAGCTTTCTTT
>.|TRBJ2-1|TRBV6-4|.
CASSDSNRGLYNEQFF
TGTGCCAGCAGTGACTCAAATCGGGGTCTGTACAATGAGCAGTTCTTC
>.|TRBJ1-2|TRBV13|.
CASSYDPGREGGGYTF
TGTGCCAGCAGCTACGACCCGGGACGGGAGGGAGGGGGCTACACCTTC
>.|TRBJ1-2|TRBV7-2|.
CASSLNLGTREDGYTF
TGTGCCAGCAGCCTAAACCTTGGGACAAGAGAGGATGGCTACACCTTC
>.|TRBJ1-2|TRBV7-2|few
CASSQDRTNYGYTF
TGTGCCAGCAGCCAGGACAGAACTAACTATGGCTACACCTTC
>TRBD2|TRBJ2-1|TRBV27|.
CASRTLSGSIYNEQFF
TGTGCCAGCAGAACCCTTAGCGGGAGTATTTACAATGAGCAGTTCTTC